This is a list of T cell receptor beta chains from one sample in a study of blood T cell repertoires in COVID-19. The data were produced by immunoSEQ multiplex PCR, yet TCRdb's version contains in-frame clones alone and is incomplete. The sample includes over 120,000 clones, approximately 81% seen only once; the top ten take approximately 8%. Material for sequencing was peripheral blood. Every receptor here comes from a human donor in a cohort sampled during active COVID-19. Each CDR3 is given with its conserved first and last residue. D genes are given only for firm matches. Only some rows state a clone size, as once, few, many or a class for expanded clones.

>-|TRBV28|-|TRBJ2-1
CASSLNYEQFF
TGTGCCAGCAGTTTAAACTATGAGCAGTTCTTC
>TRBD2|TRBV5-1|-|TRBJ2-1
CATGTSGGYNEQFF
TGCGCCACTGGGACTAGCGGGGGATACAATGAGCAGTTCTTC
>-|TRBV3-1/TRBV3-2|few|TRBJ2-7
CASSQDPSRAYEQYF
TGTGCCAGCAGCCAAGATCCCTCTAGAGCCTACGAGCAGTACTTC
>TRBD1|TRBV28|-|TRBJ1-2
CASSRPSTGENGYTF
TGTGCCAGCAGCCGCCCGTCGACAGGGGAGAATGGCTACACCTTC
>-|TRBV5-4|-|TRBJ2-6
CASSLGLGSRGSGANVLTF
TGTGCCAGCAGCTTGGGGTTGGGCTCCAGGGGTTCTGGGGCCAACGTCCTGACTTTC
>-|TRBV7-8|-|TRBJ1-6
CGREGIQAKYSPLHF
TGCGGGCGGGAGGGGATTCAAGCGAAGTATTCACCCCTCCACTTT
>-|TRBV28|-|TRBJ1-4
CASSLGRAREKLFF
TGTGCCAGCAGTTTAGGCAGGGCGCGTGAAAAACTGTTTTTT
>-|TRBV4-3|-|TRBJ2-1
CASSQDGGSYNEQFF
TGCGCCAGCAGCCAAGACGGGGGCTCCTACAATGAGCAGTTCTTC
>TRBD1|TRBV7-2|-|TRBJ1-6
CASSPVQGDVSPLHF
TGTGCCAGCAGCCCAGTTCAGGGGGACGTTTCACCCCTCCACTTT
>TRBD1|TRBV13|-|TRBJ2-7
CASSLRQGNHEQYF
TGTGCCAGCAGCCTACGACAGGGGAATCACGAGCAGTACTTC
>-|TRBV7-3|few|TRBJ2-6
CASSPDQAGANVLTF
TGTGCCAGCAGCCCCGACCAGGCTGGGGCCAACGTCCTGACTTTC
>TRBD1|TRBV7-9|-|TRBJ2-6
CASSAGTGLSGANVLTF
TGTGCCAGCAGCGCCGGGACAGGCCTCTCTGGGGCCAACGTCCTGACTTTC
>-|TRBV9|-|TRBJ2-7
CASSVGLNLRDYEQYF
TGTGCCAGCAGCGTTGGACTAAACCTCAGGGACTACGAGCAGTACTTC
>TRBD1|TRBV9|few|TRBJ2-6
CASSVGQAGANVLTF
TGTGCCAGCAGCGTCGGACAGGCTGGGGCCAACGTCCTGACTTTC
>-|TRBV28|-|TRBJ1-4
CASSLNREKLFF
TGTGCCAGCAGCCTTAACAGGGAAAAACTGTTTTTT
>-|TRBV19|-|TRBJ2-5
CASSIDRVPQETQYF
TGTGCCAGTAGTATAGACAGGGTACCTCAAGAGACCCAGTACTTC
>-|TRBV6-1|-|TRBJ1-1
CASSEARYTEAFF
TGTGCCAGCAGTGAAGCCCGGTACACTGAAGCTTTCTTT
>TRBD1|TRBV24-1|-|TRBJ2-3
CATSEPSSGGQGTDTQYF
TGTGCCACCAGTGAACCCTCGAGCGGCGGACAGGGAACAGATACGCAGTATTTT
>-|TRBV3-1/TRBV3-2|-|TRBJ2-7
CASRSLSYEQYF
TGTGCCAGCAGGAGCCTCTCCTACGAGCAGTACTTC
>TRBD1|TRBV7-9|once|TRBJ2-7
CASSRQGFGYEQYF
TGTGCCAGCAGCAGACAGGGTTTTGGCTACGAGCAGTACTTC
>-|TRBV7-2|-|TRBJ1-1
CASSPGQNTEAFF
TGTGCCAGCAGCCCCGGACAGAACACTGAAGCTTTCTTT
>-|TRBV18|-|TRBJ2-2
CASSPPSVISTGELFF
TGTGCCAGCTCACCACCGAGCGTGATAAGCACCGGGGAGCTGTTTTTT
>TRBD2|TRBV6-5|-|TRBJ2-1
CASSYSSGRGYNEQFF
TGTGCCAGCAGTTACTCGAGCGGGAGGGGATACAATGAGCAGTTCTTC
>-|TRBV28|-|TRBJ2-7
CASTLSVSYEQYF
TGTGCCAGCACCTTGAGCGTTTCCTACGAGCAGTACTTC
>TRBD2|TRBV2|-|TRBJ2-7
CASSFPTSGSSYEQYF
TGTGCCAGCAGTTTCCCGACTAGCGGGAGTTCTTACGAGCAGTACTTC
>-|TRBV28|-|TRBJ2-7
CASSQQTGNEQYF
TGTGCCAGCAGTCAACAAACAGGGAACGAGCAGTACTTC
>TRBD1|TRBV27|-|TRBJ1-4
CASSLSRPTRDREREKLFF
TGTGCCAGCAGTTTATCGAGACCCACCCGGGACAGGGAGCGAGAAAAACTGTTTTTT
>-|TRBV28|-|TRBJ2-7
CASNIRGYEQYF
TGTGCCAGCAATATAAGGGGCTACGAGCAGTACTTC
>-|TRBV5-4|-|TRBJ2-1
CASSLDAGQYNEQFF
TGTGCCAGCAGCCTTGATGCGGGGCAATACAATGAGCAGTTCTTC
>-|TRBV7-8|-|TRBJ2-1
CASSVDRRLNEQFF
TGTGCCAGCAGCGTCGACAGACGACTTAATGAGCAGTTCTTC
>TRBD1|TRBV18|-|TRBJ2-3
CASSRGTGTSTDTQYF
TGTGCCAGCTCACGAGGGACAGGGACTAGCACAGATACGCAGTATTTT
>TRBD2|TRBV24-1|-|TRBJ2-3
CATMGLGLDTQYF
TGTGCCACCATGGGACTAGGTTTAGATACGCAGTATTTT
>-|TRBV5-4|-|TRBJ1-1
CASSLAQMNTEAFF
TGTGCCAGCAGCTTGGCACAAATGAACACTGAAGCTTTCTTT
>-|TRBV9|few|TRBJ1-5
CASSRDGGRNQPQHF
TGTGCCAGCAGCCGGGACGGGGGACGCAATCAGCCCCAGCATTTT
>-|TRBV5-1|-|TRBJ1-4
CASSLLAANEKLFF
TGCGCCAGCAGCTTGCTGGCAGCTAATGAAAAACTGTTTTTT
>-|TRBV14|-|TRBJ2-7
CASSQEEGGNWYEQYF
TGTGCCAGCAGCCAAGAGGAAGGGGGTAACTGGTACGAGCAGTACTTC
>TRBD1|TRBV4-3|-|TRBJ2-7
CASSQERGTAYEQYF
TGCGCCAGCAGCCAAGAGAGGGGGACAGCCTACGAGCAGTACTTC
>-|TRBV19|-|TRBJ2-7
CASSIPGLNYEQYF
TGTGCCAGTAGTATACCGGGACTGAATTACGAGCAGTACTTC
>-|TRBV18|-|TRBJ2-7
CASSTSGALAYEQYF
TGTGCCAGCTCAACTTCAGGGGCACTAGCCTACGAGCAGTACTTC
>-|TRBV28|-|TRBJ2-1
CASGMPRGNNEQFF
TGTGCCAGCGGCATGCCGAGAGGGAACAATGAGCAGTTCTTC